This entry concerns a single T cell receptor beta chain. The antigen remains undetermined. TCRdb's copy holds only in-frame clones and misses some; the assay was immunoSEQ multiplex PCR. The repertoire includes approximately 110,000 clones, 89% of them detected once, and 4.4% sits in the top ten. The data originate from a study of T cell responses to AZD1222 COVID-19 vaccine. Across the study: Second doses were pooled across both intervals (about 4 or about 12 weeks).

General study points: Among those given AZD1222, only six or seven were seropositive at baseline. Nearly half of spike-specific TCRs reportedly go after variant regions that carry no mutations. Donor demographics were predominantly white British with a female majority; clonal diversity may be underestimated.

The V gene lost 4 bases and the J gene lost 2 bases, with 13 bases spanning the gap. CDR3 size: 15 residues. Germline values: CDR1 SGDLS, CDR2 YYNGEE. The receptor comes from an adult in good health. The sequencing here drew on peripheral blood, taken on day 0 of AZD1222 vaccination. The J gene is TRBJ1-3, the V gene TRBV9; a weak D match, TRBD1 (5 bases). This CDR3 reads CASSQEGNAGNTIYF. In DNA form, the CDR3 reads TGTGCCAGCAGCCAAGAGGGGAACGCTGGAAACACCATATATTTT.